This passage covers 28 T cell receptor beta chains from one sample sequenced in a study of blood T cell repertoires in COVID-19 (TCRdb year 2020). Libraries came from the immunoSEQ multiplex PCR assay. Not all clones reach the TCRdb copy of this immuneACCESS table, which keeps in-frame sequences only. Checked studies attribute under half of the gap to unresolved V genes and leave the rest unexplained. This sample is represented by about 200,000 clones; around nine tenths of them were singletons. The ten most abundant clones make up about 6.2% of the sample. Sample: peripheral blood. The receptors stem from a man between 60 and 75 years old who had recovered from COVID-19.

The J gene is TRBJ2-1, the V gene TRBV12-3 or TRBV12-4; TRBD2 is a possible D gene (6 bases). The length of the CDR3 is 13 residues. Trimming pared 3 bases from V and 4 bases from J, leaving 7 bases between. The DNA of the CDR3 is TGTGCCAGCAGTTTGGACTATTACAATGAGCAGTTCTTC. Translated, it gives CASSLDYYNEQFF.

The chain carries TRBV11-2 and TRBJ2-1; a possible D gene is TRBD2 (5 bases). The germline gives CDR1 SGHAT, CDR2 FQNNGV. The CDR3 covers 14 residues. Trimming cost V 5 bases and J 2 bases, with 10 bases left between them. The CDR3 spells CASSRGVAYNEQFF. As DNA, the CDR3 is TGTGCCAGCAGCCGGGGTGTTGCCTACAATGAGCAGTTCTTC.

This chain joins TRBV11-2 and TRBJ1-2; 7 nucleotides agree with TRBD1. The CDR3 spans 14 residues. J was trimmed by 5 bases and V by 5 bases; bases with no gene match: 8. CDR1 SGHAT and CDR2 FQNNGV come from the germline V gene. CDR3 sequence reads: CASSRYRDSYGYTF. CDR3 sequence (DNA): TGTGCCAGCAGCAGGTACCGGGACAGTTATGGCTACACCTTC.

The chain joins TRBV11-2 to TRBJ1-2; tentatively, D is TRBD1 (5 bases). Per the germline V gene, CDR1 is SGHAT and CDR2 is FQNNGV. The CDR3 has 15 residues. Deletions cut 6 bases from V and 3 bases from J, with 17 bases between. CDR3 bases: TGTGCCAGCAGGGGACTGGCTCTGGGCCACTATGGCTACACCTTC. Translating gives CASRGLALGHYGYTF.

This chain joins TRBV30 and TRBJ2-7, with 14 bases identical to TRBD2. The CDR3 has 16 amino acids. Germline V gives CDR1 GTSNPN, CDR2 SVGIG (reference sequence). V was clipped by 6 bases and J by 2 bases; unmatched bases: 9. The CDR3 nucleotides read TGTGCCTGCCCCAGAGGGACTAGCGGGAGACCCTACGAGCAGTACTTC. Translating it yields CACPRGTSGRPYEQYF.

In its sample, this clone was seen a few times. This chain connects TRBV5-6 to TRBJ1-4; tentative D call: TRBD1 (5 bases). This CDR3 spans 16 amino acids. V gave up 4 bases and J gave up 5 bases, with 18 bases separating them. Germline loops: CDR1 SGHDT, CDR2 YYEEEE. In nucleotides, the CDR3 is TGTGCCAGCAGCATACCACCGGGACTGACAAATGAAAAACTGTTTTTT. Translation: CASSIPPGLTNEKLFF.

The chain couples TRBV7-9 to TRBJ1-2, with D unclear. Trimming pared 5 bases from V and 2 bases from J, leaving 15 bases between. CDR3 length equals 15 residues. The V gene's germline CDR1 is SEHNR and CDR2 FQNEAQ (reference sequence). The CDR3 loop reads CASSPRIVSNYGYTF. The DNA for the CDR3 is TGTGCCAGCAGCCCCCGTATAGTTTCAAACTATGGCTACACCTTC.

The chain couples TRBV5-5 to TRBJ1-6; 9 bases map to TRBD1. Germline V CDR1 and CDR2: SGHKS, YYEKEE (reference sequence). This CDR3 spans 15 amino acids. The ends lost 0 bases at V and 6 bases at J; junction bases unmatched: 1. CDR3 residues: CASSLGTGVNSPLHF. In DNA, the CDR3 is TGTGCCAGCAGCTTGGGGACAGGGGTTAATTCACCCCTCCACTTT.

This clone was counted between two and nine times. CDR3 nucleotides: TGCGCCAGCATCACCCAAGAGGTATTTAATTCACCCCTCCACTTT. This sequence encodes CASITQEVFNSPLHF. This chain links TRBV4-1 with TRBJ1-6, with no clear D. This CDR3 is 15 amino acids long. CDR1 is MGHRA, CDR2 YSYEKL, per germline. Trimming removed 7 bases from V and 6 bases from J, with 16 bases in between.

The rearrangement joins TRBV5-6 to TRBJ1-4, with D possibly TRBD1 on 5 matching bases. V was trimmed by 4 bases and J by 6 bases, leaving 16 bases between them. CDR3 size: 15 residues. From germline, CDR1 is SGHDT and CDR2 YYEEEE. The CDR3 region has the DNA TGTGCCAGCAGCCCCCGGACAATTTTCGATGAAAAACTGTTTTTT. Encoded protein: CASSPRTIFDEKLFF.

The rearrangement links TRBV5-1 to TRBJ2-7; 11 bases are shared with TRBD2. Germline values: CDR1 SGHRS, CDR2 YFSETQ. The CDR3 consists of 18 residues. The V and J ends lost 4 bases and 1 base, in that order; junction bases with no gene match: 13. The CDR3 DNA is TGCGCCAGCAGCCTTAAAAATAGCGGGGGGGCCTTATCCTACGAGCAGTACTTC. Amino acids: CASSLKNSGGALSYEQYF.

The J gene is TRBJ1-2, the V gene TRBV14, with D possibly matching TRBD1 (6 bases). This CDR3 is built from 12 residues. In germline, CDR1 is SGHDN, CDR2 FVKESK. With 0 bases removed from V and 8 bases from J, the gap between germline ends came to 7 bases. CDR3 sequence: CASSQDGGGYTF. The CDR3 DNA is TGTGCCAGCAGCCAAGATGGGGGCGGCTACACCTTC.

V gene TRBV11-2 combines with J gene TRBJ2-3, with D perhaps matching TRBD2 (7 bases). V was shortened by 2 bases and J by 3 bases, with 12 bases between the two germline ends. This CDR3 region has 15 residues. Germline V gene lookup returns CDR1 SGHAT and CDR2 FQNNGV. The CDR3 spells CASSLRGRGTDTQYF. CDR3 DNA: TGTGCCAGCAGCTTACGGGGGAGGGGGACAGATACGCAGTATTTT.

The CDR3 here is CASSNRVLGTDTQYF. The DNA for the CDR3 is TGTGCCAGCAGCAACAGGGTATTGGGCACAGATACGCAGTATTTT. The chain recombines TRBV7-6 with TRBJ2-3; D perhaps matches TRBD1 (6 bases). The CDR3 extends over 15 amino acids. Germline-derived CDR1 and CDR2 are SGHVS and FNYEAQ. Trimming left V 5 bases short and J 1 base short, with 13 bases between.

The J gene is TRBJ2-1, the V gene TRBV12-3 or TRBV12-4; 15 bases align to TRBD2. The junction had 4 bases not matched to a gene; V was cut back by 5 bases and J by 14 bases. The CDR3 sequence is 13 residues long. The chain's CDR3 is CASSPGLAGGKFF. CDR3 coding DNA: TGTGCCAGCAGTCCAGGACTAGCGGGAGGGAAGTTCTTC.

This clone was found once. The gene calls are TRBV7-3 and TRBJ2-3, with 7 bases lining up with TRBD2. The V segment lost 0 bases and the J segment 2 bases; nucleotides outside the gene matches: 11. Germline loops: CDR1 SGHTA, CDR2 FQGTGA. CDR3 length: 18 amino acids. This chain's CDR3 is CASSLTGGVPADTDTQYF. CDR3 in DNA: TGTGCCAGCAGCTTAACGGGGGGGGTCCCAGCGGACACAGATACGCAGTATTTT.

This clone was counted once. The chain carries TRBV2 and TRBJ1-2; the D is unclear. Trimming cost V 3 bases and J 0 bases, with 8 bases left between them. The CDR3 is made up of 14 amino acids. Germline lookup yields CDR1 SNHLY and CDR2 FYNNEI. For the CDR3, the DNA is TGTGCCAGCAGTGATACGTCGGCTAACTATGGCTACACCTTC. Its translation: CASSDTSANYGYTF. Using reference TRBV2 and TRBJ1-2 for the parts outside the CDR3, the full variable domain is EPEVTQTPSHQVTQMGQEVILRCVPISNHLYFYWYRQILGQKVEFLVSFYNNEISEKSEIFDDQFSVERPDGSNFTLKIRSTKLEDSAMYFCASSDTSANYGYTFGSGTRLTVV.

The gene calls are TRBV5-1 and TRBJ2-1; 12 bases match TRBD2. Germline loops: CDR1 SGHRS, CDR2 YFSETQ. J was trimmed by 5 bases and V by 4 bases; bases with no gene match: 13. The CDR3 contains 18 residues. CDR3 residues: CASSPPGLAGPRDNEQFF. In DNA, the CDR3 is TGCGCCAGCAGCCCACCGGGACTAGCGGGCCCCCGGGACAATGAGCAGTTCTTC.

The V call is TRBV15, the J call TRBJ2-3, with D perhaps matching TRBD2 (5 bases). The CDR3 consists of 17 residues. The V end lost 0 bases, the J end lost 3 bases, and 16 bases lay between the germline ends. Germline V gene sequence: CDR1 LNHNV, CDR2 YYDKDF (reference sequence). CDR3 nucleotides: TGTGCCACCAGCAGAGAGGGAGTGGCTACCCGTACAGATACGCAGTATTTT. Its protein is CATSREGVATRTDTQYF.

The chain recombines TRBV5-6 with TRBJ1-2, with D unresolved. V dropped 1 base and J dropped 5 bases, with 15 bases sitting between them. This CDR3 spans 15 amino acids. Germline CDR1 SGHDT, CDR2 YYEEEE. The CDR3 nucleotides read TGTGCCAGCAGCTTGTATTTATCTCGGCGGTATGGCTACACCTTC. It translates to CASSLYLSRRYGYTF. Filled out from reference TRBV5-6 and TRBJ1-2, the complete variable domain reads DAGVTQSPTHLIKTRGQQVTLRCSPKSGHDTVSWYQQALGQGPQFIFQYYEEEERQRGNFPDRFSGHQFPNYSSELNVNALLLGDSALYLCASSLYLSRRYGYTFGSGTRLTVV.

This clone was seen more than once but under ten times. The chain is built from TRBV3-1 (or the pseudogene TRBV3-2) and TRBJ1-1; D is unresolved. Between the trimmed V and J ends, which lost 4 bases and 2 bases, there was a span of 5 bases. Per germline, CDR1 LGHDT and CDR2 YNNKEL (reference sequence). This CDR3 region has 12 residues. CDR3 in amino acids: CASSLINTEAFF. The CDR3 DNA reads as TGTGCCAGCAGCCTAATTAACACTGAAGCTTTCTTT.

V usage is TRBV2 and J usage is TRBJ2-7; the D gene is possibly TRBD2 (5 bases). Germline loops: CDR1 SNHLY, CDR2 FYNNEI. The CDR3 contains 14 residues. Trimming removed 1 base from V and 0 bases from J, with 7 bases in between. The CDR3: CASSEGGSSYEQYF. CDR3 nucleotide sequence: TGTGCCAGCAGTGAAGGAGGGAGCTCCTACGAGCAGTACTTC.

This clone has only a few counts. This chain joins TRBV30 and TRBJ2-5; 9 nucleotides align to TRBD1. V dropped 4 bases and J dropped 5; count of bases not matched to a gene: 8. Germline V gives CDR1 GTSNPN, CDR2 SVGIG (reference sequence). This CDR3 has 14 amino acids. The CDR3 DNA reads as TGTGCCTGGAAGGTAGGGACAGGGAGGGAGACCCAGTACTTC. Translating gives CAWKVGTGRETQYF.

The chain recombines TRBV6-5 with TRBJ1-1; D might be TRBD1 (6 bases). CDR3 size: 13 residues. Germline values: CDR1 MNHEY, CDR2 SVGAGI. Trimming pared 4 bases from V and 1 base from J, leaving 7 bases between. CDR3 DNA: TGTGCCAGCAGTTCCAGGGGGAACACTGAAGCTTTCTTT. It codes for CASSSRGNTEAFF.

The chain joins TRBV27 to TRBJ1-6; TRBD1 agrees at 10 bases. The CDR3 totals 17 residues. Germline values: CDR1 MNHEY, CDR2 SMNVEV (reference sequence). V shed 5 bases and J 2 bases; nucleotides not matched to a gene: 6. CDR3 nucleotides: TGTGCCAGCAGTATCGACAGGGGGCGGCCCTATAATTCACCCCTCCACTTT. Translation gives CASSIDRGRPYNSPLHF.

The genes are TRBV28 and TRBJ1-1; no definite D call. Germline V gene data show CDR1 as MDHEN and CDR2 as SYDVKM. The CDR3 sequence is 13 residues long. Trimming stripped 10 bases from V and 5 bases from J, with 17 bases between. CDR3 in DNA: TGTGCCATTGGATACCCGGCGGGGACTGAAGCTTTCTTT. It translates to CAIGYPAGTEAFF.

Here the CDR3 DNA reads TGTGCCTGGAGTGCGACTAGCGGGAAGGGACGAGATACGCAGTATTTT. Residues: CAWSATSGKGRDTQYF. The chain joins TRBV30 to TRBJ2-3; TRBD2 aligns across 11 bases. Trimming took 1 base from V and 5 from J; bases not matched to a gene: 8. CDR3 length equals 16 residues. From germline, CDR1 is GTSNPN and CDR2 SVGIG (reference sequence).

The chain has TRBV2 and TRBJ1-5, with D possibly matching TRBD1 (5 bases). Germline V gene sequence: CDR1 SNHLY, CDR2 FYNNEI. The length of the CDR3 is 15 residues. Trimming stripped 3 bases from V and 7 bases from J, with 16 bases between. The CDR3: CASSENGGVGQPQHF. CDR3 nucleotide sequence: TGTGCCAGCAGTGAGAATGGGGGGGTGGGCCAGCCCCAGCATTTT.